This T cell receptor beta chain was profiled in a study of blood T cell repertoires in COVID-19. Across the study: T cells, B-cell-depleted T cells, or PBMCs provided the cDNA or gDNA that served as material.

Individuals drawn from under 30 US areas were about 18 to 90 years old. Membership in each cohort depended on participant-reported clinical history. A single count supports this clone. Original processing methods: Reference gene primer amplification in the assay estimated nucleated cell counts. Generated by immunoSEQ multiplex PCR, the TCRdb table keeps only in-frame clones and is missing some. V and J calls and clone size follow that table, whereas D and trimming were derived from the DNA. The sample holds about 150,000 clones; roughly 80% are singletons and the top ten take nearly 8%. Trimming took off 3 bases at V and 5 bases at J, with 11 bases between the two ends. This CDR3 is 14 amino acids long. Germline CDR1 LGHNA, CDR2 YNFKEQ.

The clonotype was recovered from a woman between 50 and 59 years old who had recovered from COVID-19. This chain links TRBV4-2 with TRBJ2-1; no definite D call. The sample was PBMCs or T cells enriched from blood (not recorded which). The CDR3 sequence: CASSHRSRDNEQFF. The CDR3 DNA reads as TGTGCCAGCAGCCACCGTAGTCGAGACAATGAGCAGTTCTTC.